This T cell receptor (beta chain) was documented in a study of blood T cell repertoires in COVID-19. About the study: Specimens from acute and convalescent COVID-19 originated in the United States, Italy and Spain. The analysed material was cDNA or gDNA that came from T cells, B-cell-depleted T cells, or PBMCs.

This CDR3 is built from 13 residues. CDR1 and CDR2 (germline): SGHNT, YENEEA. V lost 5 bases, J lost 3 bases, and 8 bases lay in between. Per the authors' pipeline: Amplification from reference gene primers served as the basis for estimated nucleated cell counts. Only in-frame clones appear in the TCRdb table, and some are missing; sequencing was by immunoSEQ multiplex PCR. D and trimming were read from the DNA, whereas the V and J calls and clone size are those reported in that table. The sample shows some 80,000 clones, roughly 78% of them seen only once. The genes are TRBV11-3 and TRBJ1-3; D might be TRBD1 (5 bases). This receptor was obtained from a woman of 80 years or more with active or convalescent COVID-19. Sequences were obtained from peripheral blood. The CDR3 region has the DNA TGTGCCAGCAGCCTAAGGGGTGGAAACACCATATATTTT. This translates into CASSLRGGNTIYF.